The 21 T cell receptor beta chains presented below share a single source sample, sequenced in a study of T cell changes during pregnancy in multiple sclerosis. Assay used: immunoSEQ multiplex PCR; TCRdb lists only in-frame clones, some missing. The sample includes approximately 17,000 clones, 95% to 96% of them seen just once. This material consisted of peripheral blood, taken in the third trimester of pregnancy. Receptors originate from a female donor with multiple sclerosis, enrolled in a pregnancy study.

The chain couples TRBV7-9 to TRBJ2-5, with 9 bases lining up with TRBD2. The CDR3 totals 18 residues. V lost 4 bases and J lost 4; bases outside the gene matches: 16. The germline V gene has CDR1 SEHNR and CDR2 FQNEAQ (reference sequence). In DNA, the CDR3 is TGTGCCAGCAGCTCGACGAGTATTGCTAGCGGGGAAAGAGAGACCCAGTACTTC. Its translation is CASSSTSIASGERETQYF.

This clone was counted a single time. V usage is TRBV7-3 and J usage is TRBJ2-2, with 8 bases aligning to TRBD2. The CDR3 contains 17 residues. The V gene end was trimmed by 5 bases and the J gene end by 1 base; junction bases not matched to a gene: 9. The germline V gene encodes CDR1 SGHTA and CDR2 FQGTGA. CDR3 residues: CASSPWRSGGNTGELFF. CDR3 nucleotides: TGTGCCAGCAGCCCCTGGCGGAGCGGGGGGAACACCGGGGAGCTGTTTTTT. Variable domain in full (rest from reference TRBV7-3 and TRBJ2-2): GAGVSQTPSNKVTEKGKYVELRCDPISGHTALYWYRQSLGQGPEFLIYFQGTGAADDSGLPNDRFFAVRPEGSVSTLKIQRTERGDSAVYLCASSPWRSGGNTGELFFGEGSRLTVL.

This chain uses TRBV11-1 with TRBJ1-1; the D gene is possibly TRBD1 (5 bases). The germline CDR1 and CDR2 sequences are SGHAT and FQDESV (reference sequence). The V and J ends lost 5 bases and 2 bases respectively, with 15 bases between them. The CDR3 totals 15 residues. CDR3: CASSQDTGENTEAFF. DNA of the CDR3: TGTGCCAGCAGCCAGGACACTGGGGAAAACACTGAAGCTTTCTTT. The full variable domain, completed using reference TRBV11-1 and TRBJ1-1, is EAEVAQSPRYKITEKSQAVAFWCDPISGHATLYWYRQILGQGPELLVQFQDESVVDDSQLPKDRFSAERLKGVDSTLKIQPAELGDSAMYLCASSQDTGENTEAFFGQGTRLTVV.

V and J are TRBV2 and TRBJ1-3; D not certain. V shed 5 bases and J shed 1 base, with 12 bases lying between them. The CDR3 is made up of 15 amino acids. Germline CDR1 reads SNHLY; CDR2 reads FYNNEI. The CDR3 here is CASSLARGSGNTIYF. The CDR3 DNA follows: TGTGCCAGCAGTCTCGCTCGCGGTTCTGGAAACACCATATATTTT.

The rearrangement uses TRBV19 and TRBJ2-1; TRBD1 matches at 10 bases. Germline CDR1 LNHDA, CDR2 SQIVND (reference sequence). CDR3 length: 14 amino acids. J gave up 6 bases and V 8 bases, and 7 bases lay outside the gene matches. The CDR3 protein is CASSSGTGANEQFF. The CDR3, as DNA: TGTGCCAGTTCCTCCGGGACAGGGGCCAATGAGCAGTTCTTC.

This rearrangement joins TRBV7-3 to TRBJ2-2; the match to TRBD2 covers 8 bases. There are 14 residues in the CDR3. CDR1 is SGHTA and CDR2 is FQGTGA in the germline V gene. The V and J ends lost 5 bases and 1 base, in that order; junction bases with no gene match: 0. The CDR3 reads CASSRGGNTGELFF. The CDR3 DNA reads TGTGCCAGCAGCCGGGGGGGGAACACCGGGGAGCTGTTTTTT.

The V and J genes are TRBV7-2 and TRBJ2-1; no firm D call. Between the trimmed V and J ends, which lost 3 bases and 7 bases, there was a span of 13 bases. This CDR3 has 14 amino acids. In germline, CDR1 is SGHTA, CDR2 FQGNSA. As DNA, the CDR3 is TGTGCCAGCAGCTTGGATCAGGCATGGAATGAGCAGTTCTTC. Translation gives CASSLDQAWNEQFF.

This sequence joins TRBV15 and TRBJ1-2, with D possibly being TRBD1 (6 bases). V lost 6 bases and J lost 4, with 15 bases in between. This CDR3 has 14 amino acids. Germline V CDR1 and CDR2: LNHNV, YYDKDF (reference sequence). The CDR3 reads CATRGAGDPYGYTF. CDR3 DNA sequence: TGTGCCACCAGGGGGGCAGGAGATCCCTATGGCTACACCTTC.

V usage is TRBV7-9 and J usage is TRBJ2-3; TRBD2 aligns across 9 bases. V lost 1 base to trimming and J lost 6 bases; unmatched junction nucleotides: 5. The germline gives CDR1 SEHNR, CDR2 FQNEAQ (reference sequence). The CDR3 is 15 amino acids. CDR3 DNA sequence: TGTGCCAGCAGCTTAGTATCCAGCGGGGGGGATACGCAGTATTTT. Its translation is CASSLVSSGGDTQYF.

The rearrangement uses TRBV30 and TRBJ2-6, with a tentative D call TRBD2 (6 bases). Germline V gene sequence: CDR1 GTSNPN, CDR2 SVGIG (reference sequence). V lost 8 bases, J lost 1 base, and 9 bases lay in between. CDR3 length equals 13 residues. CDR3 protein: CAHGLSGANVLTF. CDR3 coding DNA: TGTGCCCATGGACTATCTGGGGCCAACGTCCTGACTTTC.

The chain has TRBV19 and TRBJ1-1, with D possibly TRBD1 on 6 matching bases. Germline assignment: CDR1 LNHDA and CDR2 SQIVND (reference sequence). CDR3 size: 16 residues. The ends were cut back, 4 bases at V and 4 bases at J, with 19 bases in the middle. The CDR3 protein is CASSKRMGASTTEAFF. CDR3 nucleotide sequence: TGTGCCAGTAGTAAGAGGATGGGGGCTTCAACCACTGAAGCTTTCTTT.

This chain uses TRBV7-6 with TRBJ2-7; 7 nucleotides line up with TRBD1. This CDR3 spans 14 amino acids. The germline CDR1 and CDR2 sequences are SGHVS and FNYEAQ. The V gene end was trimmed by 1 base and the J gene end by 2 bases; junction bases not matched to a gene: 2. The CDR3 DNA follows: TGTGCCAGCAGCTTAGGGACAGGCGCCTACGAGCAGTACTTC. As protein: CASSLGTGAYEQYF.

This clone was picked up one time. The chain is built from TRBV28 and TRBJ1-2; 7 bases align to TRBD1. V trimming: 7 bases; J trimming: 5 bases; junction bases outside the gene matches: 13. This CDR3 has 15 amino acids. From germline, CDR1 is MDHEN and CDR2 SYDVKM. CDR3 nucleotides: TGTGCCAGCAAGGACCCAGGGGGGCTTAGGTATGGCTACACCTTC. Translated: CASKDPGGLRYGYTF.

The genes are TRBV19 and TRBJ1-2, with 7 bases identical to TRBD1. The V gene end was trimmed by 3 bases and the J gene end by 8 bases; junction bases not matched to a gene: 9. The CDR3 is 14 amino acids. The V gene's germline CDR1 is LNHDA and CDR2 SQIVND (reference sequence). The CDR3 DNA follows: TGTGCCAGTAGTATCGACAGGGAAGGACGCGGCTACACCTTC. It translates to CASSIDREGRGYTF.

This chain joins TRBV30 and TRBJ2-7; 7 bases are a match to TRBD1. The germline gives CDR1 GTSNPN, CDR2 SVGIG (reference sequence). Unmatched junction bases numbered 8, after V lost 0 bases and J lost 3 bases. The CDR3 runs 15 residues. CDR3 sequence (DNA): TGTGCCTGGAGTGTTCCGGCAGGGGGTTACTACGAGCAGTACTTC. This translates into CAWSVPAGGYYEQYF. Variable domain in full (rest from reference TRBV30 and TRBJ2-7): SQTIHQWPATLVQPVGSPLSLECTVEGTSNPNLYWYRQAAGRGLQLLFYSVGIGQISSEVPQNLSASRPQDRQFILSSKKLLLSDSGFYLCAWSVPAGGYYEQYFGPGTRLTVT.

The V and J genes are TRBV9 and TRBJ2-5; 8 nucleotides agree with TRBD1. CDR3 length: 15 amino acids. Germline V lookup: CDR1 SGDLS, CDR2 YYNGEE. Trimming took 0 bases from V and 3 from J; bases not matched to a gene: 4. The CDR3 DNA is TGTGCCAGCAGCGTAGGGAAGGGACAGGAAGAGACCCAGTACTTC. Translated: CASSVGKGQEETQYF. Drawing the rest from reference TRBV9 and TRBJ2-5, the complete variable domain is DSGVTQTPKHLITATGQRVTLRCSPRSGDLSVYWYQQSLDQGLQFLIQYYNGEERAKGNILERFSAQQFPDLHSELNLSSLELGDSALYFCASSVGKGQEETQYFGPGTRLLVL.

A single count supports this clone. The gene calls are TRBV27 and TRBJ1-5; D gene uncertain. The V end was cut by 8 bases, the J end by 1 base, with 15 bases between. Per germline, CDR1 MNHEY and CDR2 SMNVEV (reference sequence). The CDR3 consists of 15 residues. CDR3 region: CASLPAYRSNQPQHF. The CDR3 DNA follows: TGTGCCAGCCTACCGGCCTACAGAAGCAATCAGCCCCAGCATTTT.

The chain links TRBV5-1 to TRBJ2-3; the match to TRBD1 covers 9 bases. The CDR3 sequence is 14 residues long. CDR1 and CDR2 from the germline V gene are SGHRS and YFSETQ. The V gene end was trimmed by 4 bases and the J gene end by 1 base; junction bases not matched to a gene: 1. In DNA, the CDR3 is TGCGCCAGCAGCGGGACAGGGCGCACAGATACGCAGTATTTT. It yields the protein CASSGTGRTDTQYF.

The chain recombines TRBV28 with TRBJ1-4; D remains unclear. V was pared by 5 bases and J by 8 bases, with 15 bases between. Germline V CDR1 and CDR2: MDHEN, SYDVKM. The CDR3 totals 14 residues. CDR3 sequence: CASSPNMAGEKLFF. The DNA for the CDR3 is TGTGCCAGCAGTCCAAACATGGCAGGCGAAAAACTGTTTTTT.

This sequence joins TRBV12-5 and TRBJ1-5; D gene ambiguous. The germline V gene encodes CDR1 LGHNT and CDR2 FRNRAP. The CDR3 runs to 22 residues. V lost 0 bases and J 7 bases, leaving 34 bases between the germline ends. In nucleotides, the CDR3 is TGTGCTAGTGGTTTGGTCTATCCCCGGCCCTCTCAGCCGCGGATAAGAAAACAGCCCCAGCATTTT. It translates to CASGLVYPRPSQPRIRKQPQHF.

This chain joins TRBV10-3 and TRBJ1-4, with D possibly TRBD1 on 5 matching bases. This CDR3 comprises 13 residues. CDR1 ENHRY and CDR2 SYGVKD come from the germline V gene. The V end lost 11 bases, the J end lost 2 bases, and 12 bases lay between the germline ends. The CDR3 sequence: CASRGVTNEKLFF. CDR3 coding DNA: TGTGCCTCCCGGGGGGTTACTAATGAAAAACTGTTTTTT.